This T cell receptor beta chain was identified in a study of T cell changes during pregnancy in multiple sclerosis. The CDR3 has 12 residues. Germline CDR1 and CDR2: SQVTM and ANQGSEA. Trimming left V 4 bases short and J 1 base short, with 7 bases between. This clone was counted between two and nine times. Clones were read by immunoSEQ multiplex PCR, and TCRdb kept only the in-frame ones, dropping some. Of 58,000 or so clones in the sample, over 90% were seen once. This specimen was CD4+ T cells from peripheral blood mononuclear cells, taken in the third trimester of pregnancy. This chain joins TRBV29-1 and TRBJ1-1, with D perhaps matching TRBD1 (5 bases). This clonotype was sampled from a female donor with multiple sclerosis, enrolled in a pregnancy study. The CDR3 bases are TGCAGCGTTGGACAGTCGAACACTGAAGCTTTCTTT. Protein: CSVGQSNTEAFF.